This is a list of T cell receptor beta chains from one sample in a study of identical twins. TCRdb re-called the 5' RACE reads with MiXCR, one entry per CDR3 protein. The data contain 1.5 million to 2 million distinct CDR3 sequences, under 35% of them singletons. The sample taken for sequencing was cord blood. Receptors originate from a newborn girl in good health. Each CDR3 is given with its conserved first and last residue. The order of the fields is V gene, CDR3 protein.

TRBV20-1,CSARDALTGEAFF
TRBV3-1,CASSPPSGRAYNEQYF
TRBV12-3/TRBV12-4,CASSWGGQINTDTQYF
TRBV2,CASSPLIGGPSPLHF
TRBV29-1,CSVESARSGYTF
TRBV20-1,CSAFRDIVGTEAFF
TRBV20-1,CSAREVRGADNQPQHF
TRBV5-1,CASSPPGLAELKETQYF
TRBV7-9,CASRPPIRQNMNTEAFF
TRBV7-6,CASSTKADTQYF
TRBV27,CASSLVGTLKDTQYF
TRBV6-6,CASSYSDSGSRGYTF
TRBV28,CASHTSGRMGEQFF
TRBV4-2,CASSQEGSYYEQYF
TRBV11-3,CASSSTGQTYEQYF
TRBV3-1,CASSPQRDGLFRNYGYTF
TRBV19,CASSMPRGRTGELFF
TRBV7-9,CASSLTVPYYEQYF
TRBV13,CASSFGRAIEQYF
TRBV10-1,CASSGPGTSGVITGELFF
TRBV29-1,CSVDSAWDTDTQYF
TRBV27,CASSLSGGPWYF
TRBV29-1,CSVEWGTAYEQYF
TRBV12-3/TRBV12-4,CASSLVSFRWEQSTDTQYF
TRBV6-5,CASSYEGWQAPNTGELFF
TRBV3-1,CASTQGQLLFF
TRBV6-1,CASSEVRTGDTEAFF
TRBV5-1,CASSLRARTVLRNNEQFF
TRBV20-1,CSASLQGGYGYTF
TRBV18,CASSPGQGTIEAFF
TRBV6-1,CASSDGRSTHQPQHF
TRBV12-3/TRBV12-4,CASSSRLARENYNEQYF
TRBV20-1,CSAPPRTGGSYNEQFF
TRBV20-1,CSASIYGDGTDTQYF
TRBV25-1,CASRGLKLFF
TRBV6-1,CASSEFGTTGNSPLHF
TRBV6-1,CASTRGEGVGGNQPQHF
TRBV20-1,CSALIDNTGELFF
TRBV6-5,CASSSPSEGQETQYF